Listed here is a single T cell receptor (beta chain). The antigen is not known. Other DNA variants within this sample encode the same CDR3. Isolated RNA was reverse transcribed in full, so expressed TCRB transcripts were sequenced. Clones were read by immunoSEQ multiplex PCR, and TCRdb kept only the in-frame ones, dropping some. The table records some 660,000 clones, about 14% of them present only once. Each donor gave one heparinised blood draw averaging about 110 mL. V was shortened by 3 bases and J by 11 bases, with 20 bases between the two germline ends. Germline assignment: CDR1 SGHDN and CDR2 FVKESK. This CDR3 spans 15 amino acids. The data were taken from a study of beta chain features in type 1 diabetes. Whole-study context: The patient and healthy donor groups were comparable for age, gender and cell yields.

Points from the study as a whole: Amplification by PCR could prefer shorter templates, with the same effect in patients and controls. Moderate but significant shortening of TCRB CDR3s was recorded in all four CD4+ subsets from Type 1 diabetes patients. Sequencing of cDNA might inflate the share of cells that strongly express TCR.

The TCR comes from a man aged 18 to 30 with type 1 diabetes. V and J are TRBV14 and TRBJ2-4, with D unresolved. The sequenced sample consisted of naive CD4+ T cells from blood. The CDR3 bases are TGTGCCAGCAGCCAGGGTCCCCACAACCCTGCTCTTCAGTACTTC. Its protein product is CASSQGPHNPALQYF.